This entry is about one TCR beta chain. It lacks a known antigen. The germline gene is not matched at one end of the junction; a read error may be the cause. The data were obtained in a study of tumor-infiltrating lymphocytes in primary liver carcinoma (dated by TCRdb to 2015 to 2018). About the study as a whole: Of the five patients (three men and two women, aged 30 to 69 years), four had hepatocellular carcinoma and one had combined HCC and intrahepatic cholangiocarcinoma. Tumors of the five patients were stage T1-T3 N0M0 with maximum diameters of roughly 4.2 to 11 cm. Roughly 3.5 to 7.5 million productive TCRbeta reads were obtained per sample, and no significant difference in read depth was found between tissue types. For each liver tumor, the study sampled five regions along with adjacent normal tissue and blood, and applied TCRbeta repertoire sequencing, expression microarrays and whole-exome sequencing. A total of roughly 35 specimens from 5 patients, comprising some 25 tumor regions, 5 adjacent noncancerous liver tissues and 5 peripheral blood samples, were covered by TCRbeta repertoire sequencing. High reproducibility was observed for the technical replicate repertoires, with mean shared-clone rates approximately 0.9 and correlation coefficients above 0.95.

TCRbeta-specific cDNA was reverse-transcribed from approximately 460 ng total RNA using a constant-region primer and ProtoScript II reverse transcriptase. Construction of the TCRbeta libraries relied on three nested rounds of multiplex PCR, following a slightly modified ARM-PCR procedure. Each of the first two PCR rounds ran for approximately 9 cycles using multiplex TRBV1-TRBV30 forward primers together with a Cbeta reverse primer. Sample barcodes and Illumina adapters were added in a final 25-cycle PCR using Deep VentR polymerase. Before sequencing, amplicons between 200 and 500 bp were purified from gel using a QIAquick gel extraction kit. An Illumina HiSeq 2500 was used to sequence the TCRbeta amplicons, generating 250-bp paired-end reads. Per the authors' processing: To recover full CDR3 sequences, reads were quality-trimmed using Trimmomatic v0.33 and paired reads were then merged using FLASH v1.2.11. MiGEC v1.2.1b assigned V, D and J germline segments to the rearranged TCRbeta sequences. Clonotype statistics and Shannon-Wiener diversity indices were calculated with VDJtools v1.0.0. Except for diversity analysis, only the 250 most abundant clonotypes of each sample were used in subsequent analyses to reduce sampling bias. TCRdb reran the public reads through fastp at Q25 and MiXCR, keeping productive beta chains. Every entry covers one CDR3 protein and lists the most common genes and DNA from its rows. These V and J calls derive from TCRdb rather than the authors' analysis. The sample yields 90,000 to 150,000 distinct CDR3 sequences; about two thirds were counted once. The ten largest clonotypes hold 7.5% to 10% of the sample.

Total RNA and DNA were co-extracted without cell sorting from 20-30 mg of bulk tissue using the AllPrep DNA/RNA mini kit. Between November 2015 and 2016, a few patients in China with histopathologically diagnosed primary liver carcinoma had surgical resection. Patients had chronic HBV infection and were treatment-naive at sampling. Each fresh piece of tumor and adjacent tissue was cut in two, with one half stored in RNAlater at -80 degrees C and the other half sent for histology. As encoded in the germline V gene, CDR1 is SQVTM while CDR2 is ANQGSEA. The CDR3 starts with the cysteine, ends with the phenylalanine, and has 13 residues. CDR3 DNA is the only sequence kept; it has 39 bases, read in frame from the first base. The study at large found these results: Bulk unsorted samples precluded comparing CD4+ and CD8+ T cell repertoires. Because sequencing covered only the TCR beta chain and unpaired alpha chains were not captured, true repertoire diversity is likely underestimated. Consistent with antigen-driven expansion, pairs of tumor regions showed higher repertoire overlap (mean approximately 35%) than either tumor-adjacent pairs (about 17%) or tumor-blood pairs (roughly 15%). A significantly larger repertoire fraction was made up by the top 250 clones in tumors than in blood (p = 0.039). The study included only four or five patients, and the authors note findings should be validated in a larger study.

The V and J segments used are TRBV29-1 and TRBJ1-5; D gene: possibly TRBD1, on 5 matching bases. The sample comprised tumor-adjacent normal liver tissue. The TCR sequence derives from a woman aged 60-75 years with primary liver carcinoma and hepatitis B virus infection. The CDR3 region reads CSVLLSGGQPHHF. The bases read TGCAGCGTCTTACTTTCTGGGGGTCAGCCCCATCATTTT.